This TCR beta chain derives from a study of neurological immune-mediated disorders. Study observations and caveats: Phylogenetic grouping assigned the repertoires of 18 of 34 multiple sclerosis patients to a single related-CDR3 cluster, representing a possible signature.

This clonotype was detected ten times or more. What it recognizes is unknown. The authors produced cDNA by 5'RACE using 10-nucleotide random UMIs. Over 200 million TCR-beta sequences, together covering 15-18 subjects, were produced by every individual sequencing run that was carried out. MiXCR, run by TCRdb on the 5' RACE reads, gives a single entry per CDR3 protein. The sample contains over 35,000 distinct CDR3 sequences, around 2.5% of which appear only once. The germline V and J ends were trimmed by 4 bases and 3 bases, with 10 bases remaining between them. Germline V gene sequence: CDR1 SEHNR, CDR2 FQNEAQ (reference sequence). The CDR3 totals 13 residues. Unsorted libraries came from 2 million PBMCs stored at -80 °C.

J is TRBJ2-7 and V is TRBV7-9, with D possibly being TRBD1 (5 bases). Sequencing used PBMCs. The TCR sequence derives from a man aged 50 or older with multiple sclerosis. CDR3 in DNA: TGTGCCAGCAGCTCCCAAGGGGTCTACGAGCAGTACTTC. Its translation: CASSSQGVYEQYF.